This T cell receptor beta chain was found in a study of CD8 T cells in Susac syndrome. The CDR3 extends over 18 amino acids. V lost 2 bases and J lost 0; bases outside the gene matches: 6. Germline lookup yields CDR1 MNHEY and CDR2 SMNVEV (reference sequence). TCR beta sequencing covered blood CD8+ and CD4+ T cells. TEMRA cells were enriched by FACS, while CD8+ and CD4+ T cells were obtained through a negative isolation that was performed magnetically. RNA amounts of roughly 0.45 to 1 ug underwent reverse transcription with random hexamers. One entry per CDR3 protein, called by TCRdb with MiXCR from the immunoSEQ multiplex PCR reads. Here the sample spans fewer than 150,000 distinct CDR3 sequences, approximately 95% being singletons.

The sequencing input was CD8+ T cells from PBMCs. The chain couples TRBV27 to TRBJ2-4; TRBD2 agrees at 11 bases. The sequence came from a human donor in good health. CDR3 coding DNA: TGTGCCAGCAGTTTAGGGACTAGCGGTTACCTAGCCAAAAACATTCAGTACTTC. This gives the protein CASSLGTSGYLAKNIQYF.